This is a list of T cell receptor beta chains from one sample in a study of cytomegalovirus exposure and HLA in healthy donors. Sequencing used immunoSEQ multiplex PCR; TCRdb keeps in-frame clones, though not all of them. Of some 170,000 clones detected, 60% to 80% appear once; the ten largest clones hold 6.3%. The sequencing input was PBMCs. These receptors all come from a man aged 35 to 55 in good health and CMV-seropositive. The CDR3 runs from the conserved cysteine through the conserved F or W. The D gene is left open where the match is weak. Expanded clones get a size class; other rows say once, few or many, or leave the size out.

J: TRBJ2-7
V: TRBV2
length: 14
D: NA
size: NA
DNA: TGTGCCAGCAGTGACCAGGGAATGAGCTACGAGCAGTACTTC
CDR3: CASSDQGMSYEQYF

J: TRBJ2-7
V: TRBV11-2
length: 17
D: NA
size: NA
DNA: TGTGCCAGCAGTGCGGGACTGTGGTACTCCAGATTCTACGAGCAGTACTTC
CDR3: CASSAGLWYSRFYEQYF

J: TRBJ2-3
V: TRBV5-1
length: 16
D: TRBD1
size: NA
DNA: TGCGCCAGCAGCTTGGGACAGGGCGGGAGCACAGATACGCAGTATTTT
CDR3: CASSLGQGGSTDTQYF

J: TRBJ1-1
V: TRBV2
length: 14
D: TRBD1
size: NA
DNA: TGTGCCAGCAGTGAACTGACAGGGGGAACTGAAGCTTTCTTT
CDR3: CASSELTGGTEAFF

J: TRBJ1-2
V: TRBV27
length: 14
D: NA
size: NA
DNA: TGTGCCAGCAGTCCTCGGGACTCCCGGAATGGCTACACCTTC
CDR3: CASSPRDSRNGYTF

J: TRBJ1-1
V: TRBV5-1
length: 14
D: NA
size: NA
DNA: TGCGCCAGCAGCTTGGGCCCAGATGGCACTGAAGCTTTCTTT
CDR3: CASSLGPDGTEAFF

J: TRBJ2-5
V: TRBV2
length: 14
D: NA
size: NA
DNA: TGTGCCAGTTCCAAGGAGGGGGGGGAAGAGACCCAGTACTTC
CDR3: CASSKEGGEETQYF

J: TRBJ1-3
V: TRBV5-6
length: 16
D: NA
size: NA
DNA: TGTGCCAGCAGCTTGGGGGGCCCCCGCTCTGGAAACACCATATATTTT
CDR3: CASSLGGPRSGNTIYF

J: TRBJ1-5
V: TRBV5-6
length: 16
D: NA
size: once
DNA: TGTGCCAGCAGCTCCAGGGGTTGGCGGGGCAATCAGCCCCAGCATTTT
CDR3: CASSSRGWRGNQPQHF

J: TRBJ2-3
V: TRBV29-1
length: 17
D: TRBD2
size: few
DNA: TGCAGCGTTCCTAGACTAGCGGGAGCCCCTAGCACAGATACGCAGTATTTT
CDR3: CSVPRLAGAPSTDTQYF

J: TRBJ2-1
V: TRBV6-4
length: 15
D: TRBD2
size: few
DNA: TGTGCCAGCAGTGACTCGAGCGGGGCCTACAATGAGCAGTTCTTC
CDR3: CASSDSSGAYNEQFF

J: TRBJ2-1
V: TRBV27
length: 13
D: NA
size: NA
DNA: TGTGCCAGCAGTTTATACGGGGGGCAAGAGCAGTTCTTC
CDR3: CASSLYGGQEQFF

J: TRBJ1-1
V: TRBV6-5
length: 15
D: TRBD1
size: NA
DNA: TGTGCCAGCAGTTTTACTTCAGGGGGCTTCACTGAAGCTTTCTTT
CDR3: CASSFTSGGFTEAFF

J: TRBJ2-3
V: TRBV9
length: 14
D: NA
size: NA
DNA: TGTGCCAGCAGCGTAGTGGGTAGCGCAGATACGCAGTATTTT
CDR3: CASSVVGSADTQYF

J: TRBJ2-1
V: TRBV10-3
length: 14
D: NA
size: NA
DNA: TGTGCCATCAGTGTAACTATAGGCTACAATGAGCAGTTCTTC
CDR3: CAISVTIGYNEQFF

J: TRBJ2-7
V: TRBV11-2
length: 11
D: TRBD1
size: NA
DNA: TGTGCCAGCAGTCCGACAGGGGAGCAGTACTTC
CDR3: CASSPTGEQYF

J: TRBJ2-7
V: TRBV12-2
length: 18
D: NA
size: NA
DNA: TGTGCAAGTCGCTTTTTATATGTATTGAGACAGGGTACCTACGAGCAGTACTTC
CDR3: CASRFLYVLRQGTYEQYF

J: TRBJ1-2
V: TRBV28
length: 14
D: TRBD1
size: NA
DNA: TGTGCCAGCAGTTTGACAGGGGCTGTCTATGGCTACACCTTC
CDR3: CASSLTGAVYGYTF

J: TRBJ2-1
V: TRBV7-3
length: 16
D: TRBD2
size: NA
DNA: TGTGCCAGCAGCTTAACGGCCGGGACTAGCGTCAATGAGCAGTTCTTC
CDR3: CASSLTAGTSVNEQFF

J: TRBJ2-2
V: TRBV7-3
length: 17
D: TRBD1
size: NA
DNA: TGTGCCAGCAGCTTAACTGGACAGGGGAAGAGCACCGGGGAGCTGTTTTTT
CDR3: CASSLTGQGKSTGELFF

J: TRBJ2-7
V: TRBV28
length: 12
D: NA
size: NA
DNA: TGTGCCAGCAGTTCCACCCGAGACGAGCAGTACTTC
CDR3: CASSSTRDEQYF

J: TRBJ2-7
V: TRBV7-9
length: 14
D: TRBD1
size: NA
DNA: TGTGCCAGCAGCTCGACAGGGGGGGCCCGAGAGCAGTACTTC
CDR3: CASSSTGGAREQYF

J: TRBJ2-6
V: TRBV6-1
length: 15
D: NA
size: NA
DNA: TGTGCCAGCCGGAGGCTTCCCTCTGGGGCCAACGTCCTGACTTTC
CDR3: CASRRLPSGANVLTF

J: TRBJ1-4
V: TRBV29-1
length: 15
D: TRBD1
size: NA
DNA: TGCAGCGTTCGTCCACGAGGGGGCTTGAATGAAAAACTGTTTTTT
CDR3: CSVRPRGGLNEKLFF

J: TRBJ2-4
V: TRBV19
length: 16
D: NA
size: NA
DNA: TGTGCCAGTAGCACAGGGAACAGGGTAGCCAAAAACATTCAGTACTTC
CDR3: CASSTGNRVAKNIQYF

J: TRBJ2-1
V: TRBV5-1
length: 16
D: NA
size: few
DNA: TGCGCCAGCAGCTTGGCAGCCCTTTCGGGAAACAATGAGCAGTTCTTC
CDR3: CASSLAALSGNNEQFF

J: TRBJ2-6
V: TRBV6-1
length: 15
D: NA
size: NA
DNA: TGTGCCAGCACATTTCAGGGCTCTGGGGCCAACGTCCTGACTTTC
CDR3: CASTFQGSGANVLTF